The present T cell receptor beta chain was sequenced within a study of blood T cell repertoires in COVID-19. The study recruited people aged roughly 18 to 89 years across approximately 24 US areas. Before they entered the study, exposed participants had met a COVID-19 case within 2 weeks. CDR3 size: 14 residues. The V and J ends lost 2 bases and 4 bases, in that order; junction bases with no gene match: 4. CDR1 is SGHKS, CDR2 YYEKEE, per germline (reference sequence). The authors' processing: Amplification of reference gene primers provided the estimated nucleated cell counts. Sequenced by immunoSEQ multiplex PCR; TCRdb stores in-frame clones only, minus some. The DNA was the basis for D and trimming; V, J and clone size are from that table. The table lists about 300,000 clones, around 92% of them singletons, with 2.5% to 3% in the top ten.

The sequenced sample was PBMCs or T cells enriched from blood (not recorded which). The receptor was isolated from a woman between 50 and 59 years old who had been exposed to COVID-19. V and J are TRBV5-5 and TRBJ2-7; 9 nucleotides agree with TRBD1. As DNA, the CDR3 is TGTGCCAGCAGCTTTGCGACAGGGGGGTACGAGCAGTACTTC. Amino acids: CASSFATGGYEQYF.